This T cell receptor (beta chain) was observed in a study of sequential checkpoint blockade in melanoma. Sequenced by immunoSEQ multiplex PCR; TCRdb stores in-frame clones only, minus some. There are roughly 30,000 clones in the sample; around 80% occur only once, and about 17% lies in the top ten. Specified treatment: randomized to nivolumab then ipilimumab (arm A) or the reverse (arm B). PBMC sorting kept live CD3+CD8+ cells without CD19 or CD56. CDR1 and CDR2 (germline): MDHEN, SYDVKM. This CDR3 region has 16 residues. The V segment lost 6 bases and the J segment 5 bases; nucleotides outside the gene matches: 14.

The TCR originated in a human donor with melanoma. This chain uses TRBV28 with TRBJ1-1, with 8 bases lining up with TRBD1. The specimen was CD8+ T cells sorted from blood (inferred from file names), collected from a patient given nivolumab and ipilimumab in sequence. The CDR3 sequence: CASRPGTGGLWTEAFF. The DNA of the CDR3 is TGTGCCAGCAGGCCGGGGACAGGAGGGCTTTGGACTGAAGCTTTCTTT. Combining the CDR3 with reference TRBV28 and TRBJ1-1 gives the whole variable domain DVKVTQSSRYLVKRTGEKVFLECVQDMDHENMFWYRQDPGLGLRLIYFSYDVKMKEKGDIPEGYSVSREKKERFSLILESASTNQTSMYLCASRPGTGGLWTEAFFGQGTRLTVV.